This T cell receptor beta chain was observed in a study of cytomegalovirus exposure and HLA in healthy donors. Broader study findings: When the data were analyzed later, several of the most significant clusters appeared to be linked to common viral pathogens. A missense DCLRE1C variant was associated with V- and J-gene trimming of TCR beta chains in a later analysis, and an independent cohort replicated the association. The likely origin of a cluster of highly shared sequence variants was a sequencing artifact.

60 Vbeta and 13 Jbeta primers were used in PCR. Using immunoSEQ multiplex PCR, the repertoire was profiled, and TCRdb retains in-frame clones only, with some absent. The repertoire holds 200,000 or so clones, with approximately 80% as singletons. For this clone: Antigen specificity is unknown.

The CDR3 runs 16 residues. The germline V gene has CDR1 SGHRS and CDR2 YFSETQ. The trim removed 4 bases at V and 1 base at J, leaving 9 bases unmatched. The V and J genes are TRBV5-1 and TRBJ1-1; TRBD1 agrees at 8 bases. The material sequenced was PBMCs. The sequence came from a boy aged 2 to 10 in good health and CMV-seronegative. The DNA for the CDR3 is TGCGCCAGCAGCCTCGGACAGGGTTCGTGGAACACTGAAGCTTTCTTT. Translating it yields CASSLGQGSWNTEAFF.